This T cell receptor beta chain was sequenced in a study of T cell changes during pregnancy in multiple sclerosis. Sequencing was performed with immunoSEQ multiplex PCR; in TCRdb, only in-frame clones are kept and a portion is missing. This table has fewer than 40,000 clones, about 91% appearing once. The CDR3 length is 18 residues. The V gene's germline CDR1 is LNHDA and CDR2 SQIVND (reference sequence). J was trimmed by 0 bases and V by 2 bases; bases with no gene match: 8. The chain couples TRBV19 to TRBJ2-4; 9 positions match TRBD2. The receptor's source is a female donor with multiple sclerosis, enrolled in a pregnancy study. Sequencing was performed on CD4+ T cells from peripheral blood mononuclear cells, taken in the third trimester of pregnancy. In nucleotides, the CDR3 is TGTGCCAGTAGTATATATACGACTAGCGGTATAGCCAAAAACATTCAGTACTTC. Its translation: CASSIYTTSGIAKNIQYF.